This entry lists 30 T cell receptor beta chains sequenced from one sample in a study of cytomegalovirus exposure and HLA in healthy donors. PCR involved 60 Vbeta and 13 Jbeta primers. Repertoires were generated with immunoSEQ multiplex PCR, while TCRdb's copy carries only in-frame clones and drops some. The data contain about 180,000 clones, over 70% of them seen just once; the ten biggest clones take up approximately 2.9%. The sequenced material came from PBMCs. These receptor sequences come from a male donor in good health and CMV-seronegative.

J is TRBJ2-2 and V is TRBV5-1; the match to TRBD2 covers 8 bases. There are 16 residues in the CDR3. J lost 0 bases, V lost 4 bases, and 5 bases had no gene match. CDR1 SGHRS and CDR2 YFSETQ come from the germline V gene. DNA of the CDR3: TGCGCCAGCAGCCCGGGGACTAGTGCGAACACCGGGGAGCTGTTTTTT. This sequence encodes CASSPGTSANTGELFF.

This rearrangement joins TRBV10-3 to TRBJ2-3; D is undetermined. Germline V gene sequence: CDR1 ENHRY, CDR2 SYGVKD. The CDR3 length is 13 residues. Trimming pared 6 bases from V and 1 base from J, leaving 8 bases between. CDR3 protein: CAISYVGTDTQYF. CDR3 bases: TGTGCCATCAGCTACGTTGGCACAGATACGCAGTATTTT.

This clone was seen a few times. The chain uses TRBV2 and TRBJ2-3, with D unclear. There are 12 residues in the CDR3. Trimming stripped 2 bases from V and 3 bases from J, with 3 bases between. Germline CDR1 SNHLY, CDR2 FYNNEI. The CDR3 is CASSERTDTQYF. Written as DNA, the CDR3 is TGTGCCAGCAGTGAACGGACAGATACGCAGTATTTT.

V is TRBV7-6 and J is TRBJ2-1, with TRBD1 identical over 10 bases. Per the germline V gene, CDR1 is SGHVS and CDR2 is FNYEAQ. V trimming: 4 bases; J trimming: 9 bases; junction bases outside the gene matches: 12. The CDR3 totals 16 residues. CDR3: CASSSTTGTGETEQFF. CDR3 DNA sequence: TGTGCCAGCAGCTCAACAACCGGGACAGGGGAAACTGAGCAGTTCTTC. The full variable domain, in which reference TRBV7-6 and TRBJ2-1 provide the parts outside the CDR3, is GAGVSQSPRYKVTKRGQDVALRCDPISGHVSLYWYRQALGQGPEFLTYFNYEAQQDKSGLPNDRFSAERPEGSISTLTIQRTEQRDSAMYRCASSSTTGTGETEQFFGPGTRLTVL.

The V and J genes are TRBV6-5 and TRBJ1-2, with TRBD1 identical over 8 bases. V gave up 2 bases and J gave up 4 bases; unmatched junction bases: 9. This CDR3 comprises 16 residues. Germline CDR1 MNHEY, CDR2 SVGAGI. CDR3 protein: CASSYRTGGVRYGYTF. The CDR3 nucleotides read TGTGCCAGCAGTTACCGAACAGGGGGAGTGCGCTATGGCTACACCTTC.

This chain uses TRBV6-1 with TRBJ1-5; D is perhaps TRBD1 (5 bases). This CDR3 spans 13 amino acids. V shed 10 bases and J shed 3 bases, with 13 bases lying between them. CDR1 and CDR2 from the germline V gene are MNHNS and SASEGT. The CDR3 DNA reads TGTGCCACCCAGGAAGGGGTCAATCAGCCCCAGCATTTT. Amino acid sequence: CATQEGVNQPQHF.

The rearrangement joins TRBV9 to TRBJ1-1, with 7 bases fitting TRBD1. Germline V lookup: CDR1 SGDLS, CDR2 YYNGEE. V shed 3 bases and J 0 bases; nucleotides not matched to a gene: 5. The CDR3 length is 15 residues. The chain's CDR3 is CASSAYRGLNTEAFF. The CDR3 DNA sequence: TGTGCCAGCAGCGCTTACAGGGGACTGAACACTGAAGCTTTCTTT.

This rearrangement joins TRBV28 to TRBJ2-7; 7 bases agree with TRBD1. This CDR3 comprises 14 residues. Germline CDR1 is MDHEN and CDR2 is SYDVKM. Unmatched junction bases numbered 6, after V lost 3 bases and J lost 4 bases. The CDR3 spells CASSFPGTAYEQYF. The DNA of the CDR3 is TGTGCCAGCAGTTTTCCCGGGACAGCATACGAGCAGTACTTC.

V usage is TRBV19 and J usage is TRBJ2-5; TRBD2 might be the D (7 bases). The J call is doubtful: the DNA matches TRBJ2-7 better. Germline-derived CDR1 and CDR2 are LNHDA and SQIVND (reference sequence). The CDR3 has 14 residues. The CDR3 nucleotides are TGTGCCAGTAGTATTGCGGGGGCGGTCTACGAGCAGTACTTC. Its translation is CASSIAGAVYEQYF.

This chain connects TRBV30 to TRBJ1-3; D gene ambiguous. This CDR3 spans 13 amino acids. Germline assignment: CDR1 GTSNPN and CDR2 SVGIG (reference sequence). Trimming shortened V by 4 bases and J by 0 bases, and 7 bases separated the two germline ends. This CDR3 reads CAWTDISGNTIYF. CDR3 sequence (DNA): TGTGCCTGGACCGACATCTCTGGAAACACCATATATTTT. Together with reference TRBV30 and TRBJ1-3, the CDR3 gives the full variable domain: SQTIHQWPATLVQPVGSPLSLECTVEGTSNPNLYWYRQAAGRGLQLLFYSVGIGQISSEVPQNLSASRPQDRQFILSSKKLLLSDSGFYLCAWTDISGNTIYFGEGSWLTVV.

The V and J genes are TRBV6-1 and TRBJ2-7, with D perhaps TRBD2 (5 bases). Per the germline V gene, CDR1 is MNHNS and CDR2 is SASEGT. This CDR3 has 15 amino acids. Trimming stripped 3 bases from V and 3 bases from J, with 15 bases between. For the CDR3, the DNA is TGTGCCAGCAGTGACACCGGACTCTTTCTCTACGAGCAGTACTTC. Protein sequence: CASSDTGLFLYEQYF.

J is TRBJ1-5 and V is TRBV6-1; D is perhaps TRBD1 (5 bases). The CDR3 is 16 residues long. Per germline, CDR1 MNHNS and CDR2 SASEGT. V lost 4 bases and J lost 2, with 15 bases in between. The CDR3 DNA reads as TGTGCCAGCAGTGCTAAAAGACAGATTGGCAATCAGCCCCAGCATTTT. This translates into CASSAKRQIGNQPQHF.

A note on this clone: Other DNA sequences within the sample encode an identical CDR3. CDR3 sequence: CASSYGQGGQPQHF. DNA for the CDR3: TGTGCCAGCAGTTACGGGCAGGGAGGTCAGCCCCAGCATTTT. The chain has TRBV6-5 and TRBJ1-5, with D perhaps matching TRBD1 (5 bases). There are 14 residues in the CDR3. CDR1 and CDR2 from the germline V gene are MNHEY and SVGAGI. V was clipped by 2 bases and J by 6 bases, with 11 bases between them.

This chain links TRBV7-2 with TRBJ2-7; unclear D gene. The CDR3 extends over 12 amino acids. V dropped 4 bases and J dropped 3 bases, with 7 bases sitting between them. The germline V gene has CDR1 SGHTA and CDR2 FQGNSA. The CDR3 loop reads CASSSAYYEQYF. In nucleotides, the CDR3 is TGTGCCAGCAGCTCAGCATACTACGAGCAGTACTTC.

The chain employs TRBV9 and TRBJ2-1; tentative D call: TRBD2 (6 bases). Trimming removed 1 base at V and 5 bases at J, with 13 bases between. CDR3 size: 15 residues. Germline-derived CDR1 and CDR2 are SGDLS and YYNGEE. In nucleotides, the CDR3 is TGTGCCAGCAGCGTAATCGCTAGCGCTGACAATGAGCAGTTCTTC. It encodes CASSVIASADNEQFF.

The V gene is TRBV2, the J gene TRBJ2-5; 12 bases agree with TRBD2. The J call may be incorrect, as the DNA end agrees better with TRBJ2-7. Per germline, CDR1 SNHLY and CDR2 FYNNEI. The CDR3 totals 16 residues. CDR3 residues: CASSPTLGLAGYEQYF. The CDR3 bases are TGTGCCAGCAGCCCTACCCTGGGACTAGCGGGCTACGAGCAGTACTTC.

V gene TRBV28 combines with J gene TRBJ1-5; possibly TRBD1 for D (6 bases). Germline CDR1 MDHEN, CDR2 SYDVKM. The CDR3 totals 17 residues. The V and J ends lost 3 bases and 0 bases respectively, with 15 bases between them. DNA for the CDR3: TGTGCCAGCAGTTTCCCCGCCTCAGGGGCTAGCAATCAGCCCCAGCATTTT. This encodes CASSFPASGASNQPQHF.

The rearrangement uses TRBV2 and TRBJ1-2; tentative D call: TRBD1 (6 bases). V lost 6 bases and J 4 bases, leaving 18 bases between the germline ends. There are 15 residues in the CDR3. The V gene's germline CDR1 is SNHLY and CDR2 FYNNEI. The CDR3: CASRLQGGRPYGYTF. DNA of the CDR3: TGTGCCAGCAGGTTACAGGGAGGGCGTCCCTATGGCTACACCTTC.

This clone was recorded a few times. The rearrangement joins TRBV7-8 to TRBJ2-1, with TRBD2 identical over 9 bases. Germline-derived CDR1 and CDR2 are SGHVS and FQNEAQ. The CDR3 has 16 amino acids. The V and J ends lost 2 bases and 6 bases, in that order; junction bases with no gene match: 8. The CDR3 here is CASSLSLGGGANEQFF. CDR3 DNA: TGTGCCAGCAGCTTATCCCTCGGCGGGGGGGCCAATGAGCAGTTCTTC. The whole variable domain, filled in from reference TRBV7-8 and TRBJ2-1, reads GAGVSQSPRYKVAKRGQDVALRCDPISGHVSLFWYQQALGQGPEFLTYFQNEAQLDKSGLPSDRFFAERPEGSVSTLKIQRTQQEDSAVYLCASSLSLGGGANEQFFGPGTRLTVL.

CDR3 DNA sequence: TGTGCCAGCAGCTTCATGACTACCTACAATGAGCAGTTCTTC. Encoded protein: CASSFMTTYNEQFF. The genes are TRBV7-2 and TRBJ2-1, with D perhaps matching TRBD2 (5 bases). The CDR3 has 14 residues. Trimming shortened V by 3 bases and J by 2 bases, and 8 bases separated the two germline ends. Per the germline V gene, CDR1 is SGHTA and CDR2 is FQGNSA.

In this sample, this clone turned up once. The CDR3 loop reads CASTTQGGSNQPQHF. Written as DNA, the CDR3 is TGTGCCAGCACAACACAGGGGGGTAGCAATCAGCCCCAGCATTTT. The chain uses TRBV2 and TRBJ1-5; TRBD1 matches at 8 bases. The V gene's germline CDR1 is SNHLY and CDR2 FYNNEI. V lost 7 bases, J lost 0 bases, and 5 bases stayed unmatched. The CDR3 has 15 residues.

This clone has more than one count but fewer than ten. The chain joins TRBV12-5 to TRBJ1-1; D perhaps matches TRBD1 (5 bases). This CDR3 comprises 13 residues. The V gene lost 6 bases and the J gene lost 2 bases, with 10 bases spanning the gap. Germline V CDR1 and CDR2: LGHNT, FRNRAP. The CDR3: CASGPDSNTEAFF. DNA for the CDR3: TGTGCTAGTGGCCCCGACAGTAACACTGAAGCTTTCTTT. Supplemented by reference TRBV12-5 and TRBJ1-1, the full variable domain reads DARVTQTPRHKVTEMGQEVTMRCQPILGHNTVFWYRQTMMQGLELLAYFRNRAPLDDSGMPKDRFSAEMPDATLATLKIQPSEPRDSAVYFCASGPDSNTEAFFGQGTRLTVV.

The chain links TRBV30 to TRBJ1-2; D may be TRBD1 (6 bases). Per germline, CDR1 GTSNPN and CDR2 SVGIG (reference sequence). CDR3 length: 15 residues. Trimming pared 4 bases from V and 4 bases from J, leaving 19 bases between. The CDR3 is CAWKRVGGSGYGYTF. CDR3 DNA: TGTGCCTGGAAACGTGTTGGGGGCTCAGGCTATGGCTACACCTTC.

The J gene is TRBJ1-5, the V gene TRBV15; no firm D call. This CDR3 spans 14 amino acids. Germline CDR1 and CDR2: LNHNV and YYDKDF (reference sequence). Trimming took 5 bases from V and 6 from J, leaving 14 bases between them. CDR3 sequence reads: CATSDPKGGQPQHF. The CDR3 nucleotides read TGTGCCACCAGCGACCCGAAGGGAGGTCAGCCCCAGCATTTT.

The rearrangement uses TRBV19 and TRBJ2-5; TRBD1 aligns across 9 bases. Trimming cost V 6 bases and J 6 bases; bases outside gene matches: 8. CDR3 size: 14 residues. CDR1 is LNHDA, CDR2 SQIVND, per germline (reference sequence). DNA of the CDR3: TGTGCCAGTAGCGCCGGACAGGGGCCAAAGACCCAGTACTTC. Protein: CASSAGQGPKTQYF.

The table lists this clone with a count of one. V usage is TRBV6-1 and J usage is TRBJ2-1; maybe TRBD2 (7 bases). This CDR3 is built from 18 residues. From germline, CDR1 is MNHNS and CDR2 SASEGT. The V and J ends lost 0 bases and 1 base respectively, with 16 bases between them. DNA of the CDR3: TGTGCCAGCAGTGAAGCGAGTGTAGGGGGGGTTTCCTACAATGAGCAGTTCTTC. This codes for CASSEASVGGVSYNEQFF.

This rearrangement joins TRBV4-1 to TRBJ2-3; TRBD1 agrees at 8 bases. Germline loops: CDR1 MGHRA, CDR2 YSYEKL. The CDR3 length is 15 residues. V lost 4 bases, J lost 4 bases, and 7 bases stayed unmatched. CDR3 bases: TGCGCCAGCAGCCCAGACAGGGGTGGGGCAGATACGCAGTATTTT. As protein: CASSPDRGGADTQYF.

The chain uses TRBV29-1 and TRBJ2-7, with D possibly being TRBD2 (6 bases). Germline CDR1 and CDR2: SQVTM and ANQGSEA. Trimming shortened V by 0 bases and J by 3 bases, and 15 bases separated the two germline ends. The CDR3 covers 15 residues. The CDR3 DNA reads TGCAGCGTTGAAGAGCGGGGTCAGTTTAACTACGAGCAGTACTTC. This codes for CSVEERGQFNYEQYF.

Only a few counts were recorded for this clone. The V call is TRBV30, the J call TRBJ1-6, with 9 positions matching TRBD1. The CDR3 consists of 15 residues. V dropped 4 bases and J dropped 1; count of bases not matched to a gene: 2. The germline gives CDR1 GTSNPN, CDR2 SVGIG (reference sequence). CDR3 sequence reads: CAWNDRGSYNSPLHF. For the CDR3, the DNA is TGTGCCTGGAATGACAGGGGGTCCTATAATTCACCCCTCCACTTT.

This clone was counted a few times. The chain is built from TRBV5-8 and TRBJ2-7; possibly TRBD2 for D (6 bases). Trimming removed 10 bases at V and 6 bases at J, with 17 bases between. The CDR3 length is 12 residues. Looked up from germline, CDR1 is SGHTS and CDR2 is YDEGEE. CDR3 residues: CAASGLQLEQYF. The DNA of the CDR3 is TGTGCCGCTTCGGGACTCCAGCTCGAGCAGTACTTC.